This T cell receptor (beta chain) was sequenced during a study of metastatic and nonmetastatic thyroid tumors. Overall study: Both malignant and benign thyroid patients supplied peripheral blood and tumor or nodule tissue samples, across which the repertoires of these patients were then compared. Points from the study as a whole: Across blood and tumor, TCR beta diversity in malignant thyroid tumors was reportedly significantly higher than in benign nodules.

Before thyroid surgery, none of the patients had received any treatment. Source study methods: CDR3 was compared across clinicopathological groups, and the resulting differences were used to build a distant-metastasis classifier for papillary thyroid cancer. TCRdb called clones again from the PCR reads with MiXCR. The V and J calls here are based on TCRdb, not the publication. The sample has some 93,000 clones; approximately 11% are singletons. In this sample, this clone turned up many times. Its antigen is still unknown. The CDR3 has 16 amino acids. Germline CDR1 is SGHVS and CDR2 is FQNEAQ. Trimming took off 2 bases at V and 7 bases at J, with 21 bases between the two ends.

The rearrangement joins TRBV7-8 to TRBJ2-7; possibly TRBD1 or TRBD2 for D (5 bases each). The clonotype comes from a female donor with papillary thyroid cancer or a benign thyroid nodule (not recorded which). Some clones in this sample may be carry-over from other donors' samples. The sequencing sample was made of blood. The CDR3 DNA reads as TGTGCCAGCAGCTTAATTACGGGGACCGGGACGAGGGAGCAGTACTTC. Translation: CASSLITGTGTREQYF.